This is a list of T cell receptor beta chains from one sample in a study of blood T cell repertoires in COVID-19. TCRdb's copy holds only in-frame clones and misses some; the assay was immunoSEQ multiplex PCR. The sample gives about 89,000 clones, about 87% of which show up once; approximately 0.45% is in the top ten. The sequenced sample consisted of peripheral blood. These receptor sequences come from a man in his 60s with acute or convalescent COVID-19. CDR3s include the opening cysteine and the closing phenylalanine or tryptophan.

CDR3aa: CASNGGIEMFF
v_gene: TRBV12-3/TRBV12-4
j_gene: TRBJ2-1

CDR3aa: CASEPRSYNSPLHF
v_gene: TRBV5-6
j_gene: TRBJ1-6

CDR3aa: CSVGDPGSTDTQYF
v_gene: TRBV29-1
j_gene: TRBJ2-3

CDR3aa: CASRPSGGADTQYF
v_gene: TRBV9
j_gene: TRBJ2-3

CDR3aa: CASTPGTSGDGELFF
v_gene: TRBV11-3
j_gene: TRBJ2-2

CDR3aa: CASSDSGGGQPQHF
v_gene: TRBV6-4
j_gene: TRBJ1-5

CDR3aa: CAWMREGTYEQYF
v_gene: TRBV30
j_gene: TRBJ2-7

CDR3aa: CASSSGRRGEKLFF
v_gene: TRBV5-6
j_gene: TRBJ1-4

CDR3aa: CSGGRAEKLFF
v_gene: TRBV29-1
j_gene: TRBJ1-4

CDR3aa: CAISDGTRKETQYF
v_gene: TRBV10-3
j_gene: TRBJ2-5

CDR3aa: CASSVLREGQFYEQYF
v_gene: TRBV9
j_gene: TRBJ2-7

CDR3aa: CSASRTGFSNQPQHF
v_gene: TRBV20-1
j_gene: TRBJ1-5

CDR3aa: CASSVQAGGPVDEQYF
v_gene: TRBV9
j_gene: TRBJ2-7

CDR3aa: CASNVRGLGSTGELFF
v_gene: TRBV5-4
j_gene: TRBJ2-2

CDR3aa: CASSLERVTSHEQFF
v_gene: TRBV7-6
j_gene: TRBJ2-1

CDR3aa: CASSLEGQGGYTF
v_gene: TRBV5-1
j_gene: TRBJ1-2

CDR3aa: CSVEELVGESYEQYF
v_gene: TRBV29-1
j_gene: TRBJ2-7

CDR3aa: CSVGRGFSYEQYF
v_gene: TRBV29-1
j_gene: TRBJ2-7